These T cell receptor beta chains were read from a single sample in a study of cytomegalovirus exposure and HLA in healthy donors. The data were produced by immunoSEQ multiplex PCR, yet TCRdb's version contains in-frame clones alone and is incomplete. The sample yields about 260,000 clones, about four fifths seen once. Sequencing was carried out using PBMCs. Receptors were obtained from a woman between 40 and 50 years old in good health and CMV-seropositive. Both conserved end residues are part of each CDR3. The order of the fields is D gene, V gene, clone size, J gene, CDR3 DNA, CDR3 protein. The D gene is left open where the match is weak. Clone size, where shown, is once, few, many, or a class for clones that have expanded.

>.|TRBV30|few|TRBJ1-1
TGTGCCTGGAGTGTACAGGGGAACACTGAAGCTTTCTTT
CAWSVQGNTEAFF
>.|TRBV6-1|.|TRBJ2-1
TGTGCCAGCAGTCTGTTCCGGGGGAATGAGCAGTTCTTC
CASSLFRGNEQFF
>.|TRBV28|.|TRBJ2-7
TGTGCCAGCAGTTCCGCCTCGGGAAACTCCTACGAGCAGTACTTC
CASSSASGNSYEQYF
>.|TRBV27|.|TRBJ2-3
TGTGCCAGCACCCTTGCCGGGAGTGGAACAGATACGCAGTATTTT
CASTLAGSGTDTQYF
>.|TRBV19|.|TRBJ1-1
TGTGCCAGTAGTATGTACGGTGCCGGGAACACTGAAGCTTTCTTT
CASSMYGAGNTEAFF
>TRBD2|TRBV4-3|.|TRBJ2-2
TGCGCCAGCAGCCCCAATAGCGGGAGGGACTACACCGGGGAGCTGTTTTTT
CASSPNSGRDYTGELFF
>TRBD1|TRBV28|.|TRBJ2-1
TGTGCCAGCCATCAACAGGGGGGAACCTACAATGAGCAGTTCTTC
CASHQQGGTYNEQFF
>TRBD1|TRBV2|.|TRBJ2-1
TGTGCCAGCAGGGAACAGGGGAATAGGCAGTTCTTC
CASREQGNRQFF
>TRBD2|TRBV10-2|.|TRBJ2-5
TGCGCCAGCAGTGACCCTAGCGGTCCCCAAGAGACCCAGTACTTC
CASSDPSGPQETQYF
>TRBD2|TRBV28|.|TRBJ2-7
TGTGCCAGCAGAGCGGGAGGCCTCTCCTACGAGCAGTACTTC
CASRAGGLSYEQYF
>TRBD2|TRBV7-8|.|TRBJ2-3
TGTGCCAGCAGCTTCTCCCTTACTAGCGGGAGACCAGATACGCAGTATTTT
CASSFSLTSGRPDTQYF
>TRBD2|TRBV27|.|TRBJ2-7
TGTGCCAGCAGTGCCCGACTAGCGGGAGGGTACGAGCAGTACTTC
CASSARLAGGYEQYF
>TRBD2|TRBV29-1|.|TRBJ2-1
TGCAGCGTTTTACTTAGCGGGAGGGGAAATGAGCAGTTCTTC
CSVLLSGRGNEQFF
>.|TRBV2|.|TRBJ1-1
TGTGCCAGCGGGGCCCCGACGACGACGAACACTGAAGCTTTCTTT
CASGAPTTTNTEAFF
>TRBD1|TRBV28|few|TRBJ2-3
TGTGCCAGCACCCAGACAGGGCTAACAGATACGCAGTATTTT
CASTQTGLTDTQYF
>TRBD1|TRBV7-9|.|TRBJ1-2
TGTGCCAGCAGCTTAGGGACAGGGTATGGCTACACCTTC
CASSLGTGYGYTF
>.|TRBV27|few|TRBJ1-1
TGTGCCAGCAGTTTCGGGGGGGGGACTGAAGCTTTCTTT
CASSFGGGTEAFF
>TRBD2|TRBV7-2|.|TRBJ2-2
TGTGCCAGCAGCTCATCACTAGAGCGGGGGCGGACCGGGGAGCTGTTTTTT
CASSSSLERGRTGELFF
>.|TRBV9|.|TRBJ2-7
TGTGCCAGCAGCACAGGGCCCTCCTACGAGCAGTACTTC
CASSTGPSYEQYF
>TRBD1|TRBV11-2|.|TRBJ1-1
TGTGCCAGCAGCAGGAACCCGGGACAGGGTAATACTGAAGCTTTCTTT
CASSRNPGQGNTEAFF